The 5 T cell receptor beta chains below come from one sample, sequenced in a study of vaccination effects on CD4 cells after COVID-19. No antigens are known for them. Antigen-specific CD4+ T cells were expanded with viral peptide pools in the ViraFEST assay before sequencing. Following an approximately ten-day culture, CD4+ T cells were purified. Among the vaccine recipients, none had a prior SARS-CoV-2 infection, and nucleocapsid antibodies were negative. Here immunoSEQ multiplex PCR was the method, and the copy in TCRdb shows in-frame clones only, minus some. The sample lists about 71,000 clones, about 65% seen once, with roughly 3.9% in the top ten. This specimen consisted of CD4+ T cells from PBMCs cultured with HCoV-OC43 spike peptides, obtained before COVID-19 vaccination. Subset meaning: HCoV-OC43 spike overlapping peptide pool stimulation. The receptors come from a human donor who received a COVID-19 vaccine.

CDR3 sequence (DNA): TGTGCCTGGAGTAGGCAGGGCAATGAAAAACTGTTTTTT. It yields the protein CAWSRQGNEKLFF. The chain couples TRBV30 to TRBJ1-4, with a tentative D call TRBD1 (5 bases). Germline V gene data show CDR1 as GTSNPN and CDR2 as SVGIG (reference sequence). Trimming pared 2 bases from V and 5 bases from J, leaving 9 bases between. This CDR3 spans 13 amino acids.

The V and J genes are TRBV30 and TRBJ2-3; D perhaps matches TRBD2 (6 bases). This CDR3 has 16 residues. CDR1 is GTSNPN, CDR2 SVGIG, per germline (reference sequence). With 3 bases removed from V and 0 bases from J, the gap between germline ends came to 16 bases. The CDR3 loop is CAWRTKGLSSTDTQYF. CDR3 nucleotide sequence: TGTGCCTGGAGGACCAAGGGACTTTCTAGCACAGATACGCAGTATTTT.

The chain carries TRBV4-2 and TRBJ1-2; 8 bases match TRBD1. The ends lost 1 base at V and 4 bases at J; junction bases unmatched: 2. Per germline, CDR1 LGHNA and CDR2 YNFKEQ. The CDR3 runs 14 residues. The CDR3 nucleotides are TGTGCCAGCAGCCAAGGAACAGGGGGCTATGGCTACACCTTC. This encodes CASSQGTGGYGYTF.

This clone was seen only once. The rearrangement joins TRBV4-1 to TRBJ2-5, with 9 bases aligning to TRBD1. This CDR3 comprises 15 residues. With 2 bases clipped from V and 1 base from J, the junction kept 2 bases outside the gene matches. Germline loops: CDR1 MGHRA, CDR2 YSYEKL. The DNA for the CDR3 is TGCGCCAGCAGCCAATGGGACAGGGCCCAAGAGACCCAGTACTTC. Its protein product is CASSQWDRAQETQYF.

This chain uses TRBV4-1 with TRBJ1-6; D gene uncertain. Trimming took off 1 base at V and 0 bases at J, with 16 bases between the two ends. There are 19 residues in the CDR3. Per germline, CDR1 MGHRA and CDR2 YSYEKL. CDR3 in amino acids: CASSQGLAATSSYNSPLHF. CDR3 nucleotide sequence: TGCGCCAGCAGCCAAGGGCTGGCAGCCACTAGCTCCTATAATTCACCCCTCCACTTT.